This T cell receptor beta chain was sequenced during a study of vaccination and CD4 T cells after COVID-19 (dated by TCRdb to about 2022). About the study as a whole: SARS-CoV-2 positivity had been established in the convalescent patients by nasal swab PCR, and mild disease was recorded in about 9 of these patients and severe disease in one. In the convalescent cohort there were six males and four females, among whom were two Hispanic individuals, seven Caucasians, two Asians and one multiracial person. Two doses of either the Pfizer-BioNTech BNT162b2 vaccine (n=8) or the Moderna mRNA-1273 vaccine (n=2) were administered to participants. Post-COVID blood samples from convalescent patients were collected a median of approximately 100 days after diagnosis, with a range of roughly 35 to 180 days. Post-vaccine blood samples were taken a median of roughly 75 days after the second vaccine dose, with a range of about 12 to 250 days. Overlapping spike peptide pools from SARS-CoV-2 and from the common cold coronaviruses HCoV-NL63, HCoV-OC43 and HCoV-229E were used as culture stimuli. As controls, cultures received a CEFX viral epitope pool (the positive control), an HIV-1 Nef peptide pool (the negative control), or no peptide at all. The spike-specific CD4+ TCR repertoire was compared before and after mRNA vaccination in nine to ten COVID-19 convalescent patients and a handful of infection-naive healthy vaccine recipients.

The sample's treatment or condition label, decoded: roughly ten-day PBMC culture with coronavirus spike peptide pools or control peptides (ViraFEST assay). The study used the ViraFEST assay, which expanded antigen-specific T cells with peptide pools and then identified expanded clonotypes by TCR sequencing. The convalescent patients' positive SARS-CoV-2 PCR tests were from March to December 2020, which was before the Alpha, Beta and Delta variants emerged in the United States. Each well held some 2 million PBMCs cultured in IMDM containing approximately 5.3% human AB serum and approximately 9.4 IU/ml IL-2, with 10 ug/ml peptide pools added. Half of the culture medium was replaced with fresh IL-2-containing medium on days 3 and 7. After 10 to 11 days of culture, CD4+ T cells were isolated by negative selection with the EasySep CD4+ T cell isolation kit. Ficoll-Paque Plus gradient centrifugation was used to isolate PBMCs from whole blood, and the isolated PBMCs were then either used fresh or cryopreserved at -140C. In general, triplicate wells were set up for every culture condition.

What the work shows at the level of the full study, not this receptor alone: Only a relatively small number of convalescent patients were included in the study, and early timepoints following natural infection were not analyzed. Among convalescent patients, a median approximately 88% of the SARS-CoV-2-reactive clones seen after vaccination appeared only after vaccination, which suggests priming specific to the vaccine. Although the median number of SARS-CoV-2-reactive clonotypes went up from more than 20 after infection to around 40 after vaccination, the increase was not significant. Of the vaccine-specific clones in convalescent patients, 304 of 307, or nearly all, reacted only to SARS-CoV-2 spike and did not cross-react with common cold coronaviruses.

Library creation used PCR. TCR sequencing of DNA from cultured CD4+ T cells used the Oncomine TCR Beta short-read assay at the Johns Hopkins FTIC core. Genomic DNA was extracted from the cultured CD4+ T cells with the QIAamp micro DNA kit. The Oncomine TCR Beta libraries from cultured CD4+ T cells were pooled using unique dual indexes and then sequenced on an Illumina iSeq 100. In the original analysis: Non-productive sequences were removed, and CDR3s not starting with C, not ending with F or W, or shorter than 7 amino acids were discarded. The MANAFEST web application was used to identify antigen-specific clonotypes by comparing peptide-stimulated wells against reference wells and other culture wells. An FDR below 0.05, an odds ratio above 5, and a productive frequency above 0.1% in at least two of three replicate wells were required for clones to be considered positive. Clonotypes that were significantly expanded in both SARS-CoV-2 spike wells and at least one common cold coronavirus spike condition were defined as cross-reactive. Similarity between CDR3 sequences was evaluated in R version 3.6.1 using Levenshtein distances (stringdist) and unrooted phylogenetic trees (ape). The public reads were reprocessed in TCRdb via fastp at Q25 and MiXCR, keeping in-frame beta chains. Each CDR3 protein appears once, grouped with its most common genes and DNA. TCRdb, not the authors, supplied the V and J calls. The sample table contains some 19,000 distinct CDR3 sequences; only one count was recorded for 43% of them. The ten largest clones represent 12% of the sample.

This clonotype has a handful of counts. Its binding antigen is unknown. No much larger clonotype is one base removed from it; base qualities were not supplied. The CDR3 holds 15 amino acids from the cysteine to the phenylalanine. Of all the DNA, just the CDR3 is kept, 45 bases in frame from base 1. For CDR1 and CDR2, the germline V gene (reference sequence) lists SEHNR and FQNEAQ. V loses 0 bases of germline sequence and J loses 4 bases, and the interval between the two ends is 12 bases. The clonotype originates from a human donor who had recovered from COVID-19. The specimen sequenced was CD4+ T cells from blood, cultured in vitro. Recombination connected TRBV7-9 to TRBJ1-1; no D gene call is confident. Read as DNA, the sequence is TGTGCCAGCAGCTTAGCGTTAATGGGTCCCACTGAAGCTTTCTTT. Translation gives CASSLALMGPTEAFF.